This T cell receptor beta chain was retrieved from a study of CD8+CD57+ T cells in acquired aplastic anemia. At the level of the study: Healthy donor sequencing depth: 9.5 million to 10.8 million CD4+, roughly 11 million CD8+ reads. Study results and limitations: Roughly 31 CD8+ CDR3 sequences occurred in both the patients and the controls.

For this clonotype: Its matching antigen is unknown.

CDR3 and TCR beta VDJ profiling relied on a genomic DNA template. MiXCR was run by TCRdb on the reads, yielding one entry per CDR3 protein. There are around 170,000 distinct CDR3 sequences in the sample; approximately 45% occur only once, and around 3% lies in the top ten. The source of this sequence is a human donor in good health. What was sequenced was sorted CD4+, CD8+, or CD8+CD57+ T cells (not recorded which) from PBMCs.

The CDR3 nucleotides are TGTGCCACCAGCGAGACCACAGGGCAGGGACAGCCCCAGCATTTT. Translation: CATSETTGQGQPQHF. The V gene is TRBV15, the J gene TRBJ1-5; possible D gene TRBD1, 6 bases. This CDR3 is 15 amino acids long. Trimming left V 5 bases short and J 7 bases short, with 18 bases between. The germline V gene encodes CDR1 LNHNV and CDR2 YYDKDF (reference sequence).